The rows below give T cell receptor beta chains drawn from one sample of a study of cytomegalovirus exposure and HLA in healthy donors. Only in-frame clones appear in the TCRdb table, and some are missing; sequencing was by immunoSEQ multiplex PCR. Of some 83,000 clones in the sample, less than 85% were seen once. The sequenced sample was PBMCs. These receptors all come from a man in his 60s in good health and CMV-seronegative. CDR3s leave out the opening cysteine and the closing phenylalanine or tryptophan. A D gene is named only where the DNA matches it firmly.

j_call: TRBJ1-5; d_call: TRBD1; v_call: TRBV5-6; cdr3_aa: ASSSRDSYSNQPQH
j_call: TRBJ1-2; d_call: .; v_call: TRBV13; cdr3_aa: ASSLSQGGNYGYT
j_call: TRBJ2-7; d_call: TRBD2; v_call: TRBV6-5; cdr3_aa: ASSYSTSGGAYEQY
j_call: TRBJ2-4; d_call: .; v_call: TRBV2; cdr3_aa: ASSVEGGNIQY
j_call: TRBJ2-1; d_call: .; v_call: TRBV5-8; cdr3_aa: ASSLEGRTGIDEQF
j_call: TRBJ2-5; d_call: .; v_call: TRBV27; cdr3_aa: ASPAGPGQRSGQY
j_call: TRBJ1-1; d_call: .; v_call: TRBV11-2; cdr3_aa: ASSLAGAEAF
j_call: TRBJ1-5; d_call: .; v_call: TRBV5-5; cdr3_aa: ASSTGGGIQPQH
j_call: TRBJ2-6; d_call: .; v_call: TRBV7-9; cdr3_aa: ASSWPRRATGANVLT
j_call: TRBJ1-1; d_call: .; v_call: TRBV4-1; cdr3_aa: ASRGPSEAF
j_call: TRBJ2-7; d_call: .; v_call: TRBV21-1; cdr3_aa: ASSKPGLAADEQY
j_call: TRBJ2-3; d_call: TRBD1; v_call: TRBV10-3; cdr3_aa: AIRDEPLQGANTQY
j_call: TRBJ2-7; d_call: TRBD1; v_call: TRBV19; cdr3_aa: ASSTGQASTKQY
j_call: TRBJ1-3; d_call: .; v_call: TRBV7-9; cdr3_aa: ASSYTGLSGNTIY
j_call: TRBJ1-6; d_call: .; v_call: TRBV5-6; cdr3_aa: ASSLGTGMGYNSPLH
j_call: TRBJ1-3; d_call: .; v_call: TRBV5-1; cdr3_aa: ASSLAQVKKGNTIY
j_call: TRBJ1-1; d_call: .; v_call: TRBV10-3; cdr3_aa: AISYRVDNTEAF
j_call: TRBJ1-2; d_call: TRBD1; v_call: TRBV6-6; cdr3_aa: ASRAGTGGNYGYT
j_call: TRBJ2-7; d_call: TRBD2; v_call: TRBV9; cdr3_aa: ASSVSGANYEQY
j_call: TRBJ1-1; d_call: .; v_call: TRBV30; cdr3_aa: AWKGAGGAGTEAF
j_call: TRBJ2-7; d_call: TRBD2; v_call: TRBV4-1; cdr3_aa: ASSQAGGQSYEQY
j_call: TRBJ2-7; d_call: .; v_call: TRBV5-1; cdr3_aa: ASSRSVRSYEQY
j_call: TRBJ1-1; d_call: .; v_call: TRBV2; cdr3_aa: ASSSRGGTEAF
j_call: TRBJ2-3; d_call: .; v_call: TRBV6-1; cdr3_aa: ASSERGGVSPDTQY
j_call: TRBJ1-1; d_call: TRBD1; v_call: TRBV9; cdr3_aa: ASSVVGQQGGSTEAF
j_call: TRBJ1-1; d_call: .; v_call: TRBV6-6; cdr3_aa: ASGGGWVTEAF